This TCR beta chain originates from a study of CD8 T cells in ankylosing spondylitis. General study findings and limits: Disease-linked clones were reportedly significantly enriched in matched ankylosing spondylitis synovial fluid. Seemingly distinctive of ankylosing spondylitis blood was a TCR beta motif formed by eight highly homologous variants.

This clonotype occurred many times. Antigen: not known. The ends were cut back, 5 bases at V and 4 bases at J, with 9 bases in the middle. The length of the CDR3 is 13 residues. TCRdb reprocessed the 5' RACE reads via MiXCR and lists one record per CDR3 protein. This sample has 100,000 to 150,000 distinct CDR3 sequences; roughly 7.3% occur once, and the top ten carry 10% to 15%. The rearrangement links TRBV12-3 or TRBV12-4 to TRBJ1-5; D is unresolved. This sequence originates from a male donor with ankylosing spondylitis or in good health (not recorded which). Source material: blood, either unsorted or a sorted T cell fraction (not recorded which). CDR3 loop: CASSLNMNQPQHF. Here the CDR3 DNA reads TGTGCCAGCAGTCTTAACATGAATCAGCCCCAGCATTTT.